This note documents a single TCR beta chain sequence. The antigen is unknown. This record comes from a study of T cells after yellow fever vaccination. This CDR3 is built from 13 residues. CDR1 and CDR2 from the germline V gene are LNHDA and SQIVND (reference sequence). Trimming stripped 10 bases from V and 5 bases from J, with 17 bases between. It was through 5'RACE template switching that TCR cDNA was made, with a universal primer site and UMIs added. TCRdb reprocessed the 5' RACE reads via MiXCR and lists one record per CDR3 protein. Of hundreds of thousands of distinct CDR3 sequences in the sample, more than 3% are singletons; the top ten hold about a quarter. Study outcomes and limitations: By day 5 rather than day 15, the secondary response had peaked, though it was weaker. In post-booster samples, most primary-vaccination clones reappeared (approximately 95% CD4, 75% to 90% CD8). Abundant clonotypes (contaminants from the bulk population) could be present in FACS-sorted repertoires.

The gene calls are TRBV19 and TRBJ2-5; maybe TRBD2 (7 bases). This clonotype was obtained from a man in his late teens or twenties who received the YFV17D yellow fever vaccine. The sequenced sample was PBMCs, obtained on the day of the yellow fever booster vaccination. This CDR3 reads CATGMRGGETQYF. The CDR3 DNA follows: TGTGCCACAGGGATGAGGGGGGGGGAGACCCAGTACTTC.